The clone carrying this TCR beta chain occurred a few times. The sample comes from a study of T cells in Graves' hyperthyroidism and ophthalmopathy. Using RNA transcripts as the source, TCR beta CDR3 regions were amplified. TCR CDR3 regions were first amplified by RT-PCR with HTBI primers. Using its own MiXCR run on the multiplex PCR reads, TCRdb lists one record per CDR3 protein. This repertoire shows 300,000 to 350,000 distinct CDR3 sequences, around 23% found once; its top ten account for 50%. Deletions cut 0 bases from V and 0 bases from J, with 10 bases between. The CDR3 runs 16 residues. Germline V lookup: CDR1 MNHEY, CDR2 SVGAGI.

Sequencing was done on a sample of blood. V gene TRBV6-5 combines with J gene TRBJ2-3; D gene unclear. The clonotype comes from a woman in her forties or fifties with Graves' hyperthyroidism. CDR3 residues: CASSYSEEHSTDTQYF. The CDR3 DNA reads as TGTGCCAGCAGTTACTCAGAGGAGCATAGCACAGATACGCAGTATTTT.